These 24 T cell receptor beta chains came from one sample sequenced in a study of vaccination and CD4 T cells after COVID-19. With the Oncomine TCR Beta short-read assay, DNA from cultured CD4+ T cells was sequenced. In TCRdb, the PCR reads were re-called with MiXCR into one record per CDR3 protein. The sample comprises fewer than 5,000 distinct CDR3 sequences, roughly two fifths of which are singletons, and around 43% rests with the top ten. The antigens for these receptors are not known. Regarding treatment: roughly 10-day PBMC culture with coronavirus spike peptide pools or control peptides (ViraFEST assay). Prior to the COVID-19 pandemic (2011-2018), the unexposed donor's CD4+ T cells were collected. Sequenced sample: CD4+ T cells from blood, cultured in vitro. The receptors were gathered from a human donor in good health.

CDR3 loop: CSAPGRQGGNEQYF. CDR3 DNA sequence: TGCAGTGCTCCGGGACGCCAGGGGGGTAACGAGCAGTACTTC. V and J are TRBV20-1 and TRBJ2-7; perhaps TRBD1 as D (7 bases). The ends were cut back, 5 bases at V and 5 bases at J, with 19 bases in the middle. There are 14 residues in the CDR3. CDR1 and CDR2 from the germline V gene are DFQATT and SNEGSKA (reference sequence).

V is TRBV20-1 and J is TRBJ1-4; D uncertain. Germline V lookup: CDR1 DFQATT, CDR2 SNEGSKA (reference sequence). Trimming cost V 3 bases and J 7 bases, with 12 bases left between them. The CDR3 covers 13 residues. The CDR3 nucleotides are TGCAGTGCTAGTTCGCCAGGAGGTGAAAAACTGTTTTTT. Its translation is CSASSPGGEKLFF.

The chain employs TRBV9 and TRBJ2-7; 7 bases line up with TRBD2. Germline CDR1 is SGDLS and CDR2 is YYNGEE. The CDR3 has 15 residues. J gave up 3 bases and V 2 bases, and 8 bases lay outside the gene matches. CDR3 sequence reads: CASSVHPSGDYEQYF. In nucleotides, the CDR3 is TGTGCCAGCAGCGTCCACCCTAGCGGAGACTACGAGCAGTACTTC.

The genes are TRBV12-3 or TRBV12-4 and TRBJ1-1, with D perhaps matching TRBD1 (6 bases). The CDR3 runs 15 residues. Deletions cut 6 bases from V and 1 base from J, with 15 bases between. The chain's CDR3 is CASRAHRDSNTEAFF. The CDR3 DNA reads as TGTGCCAGCAGAGCTCACAGGGACTCGAACACTGAAGCTTTCTTT.

CDR3 nucleotides: TGCGCCAGCAGCTTGGGAACCCCCGTCCTAGGTCCCAAAAACATTCAGTACTTC. As protein: CASSLGTPVLGPKNIQYF. The chain has TRBV5-1 and TRBJ2-4, with D unclear. This CDR3 comprises 18 residues. Germline CDR1 SGHRS, CDR2 YFSETQ. V was trimmed by 0 bases and J by 2 bases, leaving 18 bases between them.

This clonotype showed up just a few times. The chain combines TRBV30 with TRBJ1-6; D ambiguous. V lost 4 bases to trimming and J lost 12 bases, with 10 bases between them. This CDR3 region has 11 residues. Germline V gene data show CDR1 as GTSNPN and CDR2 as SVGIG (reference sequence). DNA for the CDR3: TGTGCCTGGATCCGAGGTGGACCCCTCCACTTT. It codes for CAWIRGGPLHF.

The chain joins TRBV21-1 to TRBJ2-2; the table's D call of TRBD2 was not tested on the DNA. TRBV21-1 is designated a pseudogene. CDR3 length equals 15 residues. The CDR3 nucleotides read TGTGCCAGCAGCAAAACCGGGACTAGCAACGGGGAGCTGTTTTTT. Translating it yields CASSKTGTSNGELFF.

CDR3 sequence reads: CASSDLKRGNTGELFF. CDR3 coding DNA: TGTGCCAGCAGTGACTTAAAGAGGGGGAACACCGGGGAGCTGTTTTTT. The chain is built from TRBV2 and TRBJ2-2; either TRBD1 or TRBD2 may supply D (5 bases each). The CDR3 is made up of 16 amino acids. V was cut by 3 bases and J by 1 base, with 12 bases left in between. CDR1 is SNHLY, CDR2 FYNNEI, per germline.

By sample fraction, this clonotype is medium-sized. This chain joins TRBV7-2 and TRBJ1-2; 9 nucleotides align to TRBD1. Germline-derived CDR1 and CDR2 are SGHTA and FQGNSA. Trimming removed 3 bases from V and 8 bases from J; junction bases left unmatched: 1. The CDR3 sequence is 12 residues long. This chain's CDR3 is CASSFTGGGYTF. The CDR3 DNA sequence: TGTGCCAGCAGCTTCACAGGGGGCGGCTACACCTTC.

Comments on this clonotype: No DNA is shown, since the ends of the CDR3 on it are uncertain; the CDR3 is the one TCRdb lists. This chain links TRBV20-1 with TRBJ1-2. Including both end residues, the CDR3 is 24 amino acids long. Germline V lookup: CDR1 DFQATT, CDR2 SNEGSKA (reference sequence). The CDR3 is CSARDLSGGPQDEQYFGPGYGYTF.

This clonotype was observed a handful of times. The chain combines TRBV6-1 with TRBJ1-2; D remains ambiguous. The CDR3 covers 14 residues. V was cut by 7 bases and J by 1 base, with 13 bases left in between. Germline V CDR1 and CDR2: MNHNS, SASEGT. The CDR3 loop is CASTGWPDNYGYTF. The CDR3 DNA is TGTGCCAGCACTGGTTGGCCGGATAACTATGGCTACACCTTC.

The DNA for the CDR3 is TGTGCCAGCGAAAAGCTGGGAACAGCGTATTCACCCCTCCACTTT. It encodes CASEKLGTAYSPLHF. The chain uses TRBV6-1 and TRBJ1-6; no reliable D call. CDR3 length: 15 amino acids. Germline loops: CDR1 MNHNS, CDR2 SASEGT. The ends were cut back, 8 bases at V and 8 bases at J, with 19 bases in the middle.

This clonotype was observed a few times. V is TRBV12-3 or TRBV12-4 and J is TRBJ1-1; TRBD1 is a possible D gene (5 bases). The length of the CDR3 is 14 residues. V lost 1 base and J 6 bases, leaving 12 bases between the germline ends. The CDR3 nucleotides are TGTGCCAGCAGTTTAGATGGGGGGACTTCTGAAGCTTTCTTT. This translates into CASSLDGGTSEAFF.

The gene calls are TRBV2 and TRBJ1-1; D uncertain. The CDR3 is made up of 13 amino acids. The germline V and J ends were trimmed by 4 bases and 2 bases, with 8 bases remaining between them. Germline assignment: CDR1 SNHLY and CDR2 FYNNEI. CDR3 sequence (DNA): TGTGCCAGCAGTGCGCAAAGAAACACTGAAGCTTTCTTT. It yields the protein CASSAQRNTEAFF.

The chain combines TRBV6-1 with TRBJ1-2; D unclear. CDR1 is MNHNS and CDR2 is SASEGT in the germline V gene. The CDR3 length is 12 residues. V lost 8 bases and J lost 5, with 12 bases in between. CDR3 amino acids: CASFKAQYGYTF. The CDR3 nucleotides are TGTGCCAGCTTCAAGGCCCAATATGGCTACACCTTC.

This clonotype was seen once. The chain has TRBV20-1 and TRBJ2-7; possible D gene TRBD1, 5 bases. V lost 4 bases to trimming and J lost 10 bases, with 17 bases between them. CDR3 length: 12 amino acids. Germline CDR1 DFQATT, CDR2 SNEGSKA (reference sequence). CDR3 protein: CSATDQGAQQYF. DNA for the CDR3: TGCAGTGCTACAGACCAGGGCGCCCAACAGTACTTC.

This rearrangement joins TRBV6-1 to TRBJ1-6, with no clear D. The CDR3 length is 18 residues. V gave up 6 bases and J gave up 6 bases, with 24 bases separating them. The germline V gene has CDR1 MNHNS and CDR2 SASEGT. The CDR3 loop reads CASRGSRPASSTNSPLHF. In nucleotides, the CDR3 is TGTGCCAGCAGGGGCTCGCGCCCGGCCTCATCAACTAATTCACCCCTCCACTTT.

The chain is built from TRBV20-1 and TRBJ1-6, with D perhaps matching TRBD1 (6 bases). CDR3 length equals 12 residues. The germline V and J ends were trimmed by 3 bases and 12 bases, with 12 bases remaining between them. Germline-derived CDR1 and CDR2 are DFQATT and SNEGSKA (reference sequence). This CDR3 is CSASTGSRPLHF. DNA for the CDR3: TGCAGTGCTAGCACAGGGTCCAGACCCCTCCACTTT.

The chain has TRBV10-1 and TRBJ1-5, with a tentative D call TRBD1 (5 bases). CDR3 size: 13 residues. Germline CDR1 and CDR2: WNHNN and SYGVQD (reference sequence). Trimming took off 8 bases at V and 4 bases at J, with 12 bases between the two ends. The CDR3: CASARDGNQPQHF. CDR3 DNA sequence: TGCGCCAGCGCCCGGGACGGTAATCAGCCCCAGCATTTT.

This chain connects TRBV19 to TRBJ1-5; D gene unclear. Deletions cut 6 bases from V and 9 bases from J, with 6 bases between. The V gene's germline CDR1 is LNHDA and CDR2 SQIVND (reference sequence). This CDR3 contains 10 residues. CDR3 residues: CASSERPQHF. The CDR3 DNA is TGTGCCAGTAGCGAGAGGCCCCAGCATTTT.

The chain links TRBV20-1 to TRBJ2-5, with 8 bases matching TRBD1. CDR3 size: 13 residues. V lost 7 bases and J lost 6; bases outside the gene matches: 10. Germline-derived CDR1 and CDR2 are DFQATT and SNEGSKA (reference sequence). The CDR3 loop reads CSVEDRADQTQYF. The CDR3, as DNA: TGCAGTGTGGAGGACAGGGCCGATCAGACCCAGTACTTC.

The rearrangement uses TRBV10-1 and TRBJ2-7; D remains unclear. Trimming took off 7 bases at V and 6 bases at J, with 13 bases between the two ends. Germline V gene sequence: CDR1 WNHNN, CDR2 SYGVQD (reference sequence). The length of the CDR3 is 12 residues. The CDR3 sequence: CASKPLRGEQYF. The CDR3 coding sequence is TGCGCCAGCAAGCCCTTGCGCGGCGAGCAGTACTTC.

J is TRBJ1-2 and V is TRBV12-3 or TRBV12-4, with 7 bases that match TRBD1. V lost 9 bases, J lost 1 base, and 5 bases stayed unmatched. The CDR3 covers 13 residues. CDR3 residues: CASGTELNYGYTF. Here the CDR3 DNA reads TGTGCCAGTGGGACAGAACTTAACTATGGCTACACCTTC.

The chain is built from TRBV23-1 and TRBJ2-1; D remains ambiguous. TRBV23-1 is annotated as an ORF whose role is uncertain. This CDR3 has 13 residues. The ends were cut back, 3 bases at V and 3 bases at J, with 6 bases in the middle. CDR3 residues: CASSQGIYNEQFF. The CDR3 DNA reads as TGCGCCAGCAGTCAGGGGATCTACAATGAGCAGTTCTTC.